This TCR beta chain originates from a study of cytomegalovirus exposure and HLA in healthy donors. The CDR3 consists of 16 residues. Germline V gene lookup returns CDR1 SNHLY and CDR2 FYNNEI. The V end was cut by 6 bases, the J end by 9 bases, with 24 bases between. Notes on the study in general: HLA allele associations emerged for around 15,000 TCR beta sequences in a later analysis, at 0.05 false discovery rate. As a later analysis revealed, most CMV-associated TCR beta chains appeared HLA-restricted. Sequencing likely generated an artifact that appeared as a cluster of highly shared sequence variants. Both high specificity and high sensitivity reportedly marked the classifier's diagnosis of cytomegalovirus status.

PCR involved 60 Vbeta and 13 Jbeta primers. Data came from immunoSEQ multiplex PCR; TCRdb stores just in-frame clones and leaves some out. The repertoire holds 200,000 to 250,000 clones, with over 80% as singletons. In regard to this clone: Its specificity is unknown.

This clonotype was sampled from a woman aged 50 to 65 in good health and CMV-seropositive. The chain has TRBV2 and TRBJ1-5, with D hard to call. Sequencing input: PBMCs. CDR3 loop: CASSPLLADHVGPQHF. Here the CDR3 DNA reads TGTGCCAGCAGCCCCCTTTTAGCCGACCACGTCGGGCCCCAGCATTTT. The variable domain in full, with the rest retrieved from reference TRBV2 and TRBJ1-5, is EPEVTQTPSHQVTQMGQEVILRCVPISNHLYFYWYRQILGQKVEFLVSFYNNEISEKSEIFDDQFSVERPDGSNFTLKIRSTKLEDSAMYFCASSPLLADHVGPQHFGDGTRLSIL.